The clone carrying this TCR beta chain appeared once. The data were obtained in a study of blood T cell repertoires in COVID-19. Study overall: Both acute and convalescent COVID-19 samples were obtained from the United States, Italy and Spain.

The data were produced by immunoSEQ multiplex PCR, yet TCRdb's version contains in-frame clones alone and is incomplete. Of 200,000 to 300,000 clones listed, over 70% are singletons. The ends lost 6 bases at V and 5 bases at J; junction bases unmatched: 13. The CDR3 loop spans 16 amino acids. CDR1 and CDR2 (germline): LNHDA, SQIVND (reference sequence). Cohorts were determined from participant-reported clinical history. Individuals in the exposed group had encountered a COVID-19 case within 2 weeks preceding study entry. The sequence came from a woman aged 40 to 50 who had been exposed to COVID-19. The chain combines TRBV19 with TRBJ1-5; 7 bases map to TRBD1. The specimen sequenced was PBMCs or T cells enriched from blood (not recorded which). The CDR3 DNA reads TGTGCCAGTAGCCGGACAGGAGAAGGGTGGGATCAGCCCCAGCATTTT. Protein product: CASSRTGEGWDQPQHF. Together with reference TRBV19 and TRBJ1-5, the CDR3 gives the full variable domain: DGGITQSPKYLFRKEGQNVTLSCEQNLNHDAMYWYRQDPGQGLRLIYYSQIVNDFQKGDIAEGYSVSREKKESFPLTVTSAQKNPTAFYLCASSRTGEGWDQPQHFGDGTRLSIL.